The TCR beta chain under discussion was sequenced for a study of cytomegalovirus exposure and HLA in healthy donors. The overall study: Earlier, about 179 million T cells were analyzed, and about 120 million unique TCR beta sequences were found among them. Study-level results: An apparent linkage of common viral pathogens to several of the most significant clusters emerged in a later analysis. TCR association rates varied by HLA locus in a later analysis, with DRB1 highest and HLA-C lowest.

Participants comprised healthy donors of bone marrow. The PCR ran on 60 Vbeta and 13 Jbeta primers. Assay: immunoSEQ multiplex PCR; the TCRdb copy retains only in-frame clones and omits some. The sample shows over 100,000 clones, 78% of them seen only once. For this clone: Its antigen remains unknown.

Per the germline V gene, CDR1 is MNHEY and CDR2 is SVGAGI. The CDR3 runs to 13 residues. With 7 bases clipped from V and 9 bases from J, the junction kept 9 bases outside the gene matches. The clonotype comes from a female donor in good health and CMV-seronegative. Source material: PBMCs. The chain recombines TRBV6-5 with TRBJ1-1, with 9 bases aligning to TRBD1. The CDR3 loop is CASTQPGTGKAFF. Written as DNA, the CDR3 is TGTGCCAGCACCCAGCCGGGGACAGGGAAAGCTTTCTTT.